One and the same sample provided the 5 T cell receptor beta chains below, sequenced in a study of blood T cell repertoires in COVID-19. Clones were read by immunoSEQ multiplex PCR, and TCRdb kept only the in-frame ones, dropping some. The top ten clones hold 5.5% to 7% of a sample with fewer than 150,000 clones, around three quarters of them seen once. The sequenced sample was peripheral blood. These receptor sequences come from a man in his 70s with acute or convalescent COVID-19.

This sequence joins TRBV4-2 and TRBJ2-1, with 13 bases matching TRBD2. This CDR3 contains 16 residues. Trimming took 1 base from V and 7 from J; bases not matched to a gene: 4. Germline lookup yields CDR1 LGHNA and CDR2 YNFKEQ. CDR3 region: CASSQGTSGGLNEQFF. CDR3 in DNA: TGTGCCAGCAGCCAAGGGACTAGCGGGGGTCTGAATGAGCAGTTCTTC.

Here the CDR3 DNA reads TGTGCCAGCTCAGCAGGGGTCTCCCATCAGCCCCAGCATTTT. Its protein is CASSAGVSHQPQHF. The J gene is TRBJ1-5, the V gene TRBV18, with a possible D match to TRBD1 (6 bases). V gave up 5 bases and J gave up 5 bases, with 13 bases separating them. This CDR3 comprises 14 residues. CDR1 is KGHSH, CDR2 LQKENI, per germline.

The chain recombines TRBV7-8 with TRBJ1-5, with a tentative D call TRBD1 (6 bases). V was clipped by 1 base and J by 5 bases, with 9 bases between them. Germline V gives CDR1 SGHVS, CDR2 FQNEAQ. This CDR3 is 14 amino acids long. For the CDR3, the DNA is TGTGCCAGCAGCTTAGGGGGGCCCGATCAGCCCCAGCATTTT. The encoded protein is CASSLGGPDQPQHF.

The chain has TRBV5-1 and TRBJ1-3, with D perhaps matching TRBD1 (5 bases). The CDR3 spans 14 residues. Germline CDR1 is SGHRS and CDR2 is YFSETQ. Trimming removed 1 base from V and 2 bases from J, with 7 bases in between. The CDR3, as DNA: TGCGCCAGCAGCTTGTTAGGGGCTGGAAACACCATATATTTT. It yields the protein CASSLLGAGNTIYF.

Written as DNA, the CDR3 is TGTGCCAGCAGCTCCAGGGACATCCTTAACTCCTACGAGCAGTACTTC. Its translation is CASSSRDILNSYEQYF. The chain recombines TRBV9 with TRBJ2-7; a possible D gene is TRBD1 (6 bases). The CDR3 runs 16 residues. CDR1 and CDR2 (germline): SGDLS, YYNGEE. Trimming left V 4 bases short and J 0 bases short, with 17 bases between.